These 18 T cell receptor beta chains share one sample of origin, sequenced in a study of human T cells and chemical hapten exposure. Time point reported: patch test 1, 2 weeks after DPC sensitization. The treatment here: therapeutic diphenylcyclopropenone sensitization with weekly scalp DPC. TCRdb re-derived calls from the RACE reads in MiXCR, one entry per CDR3 protein. In the table there are some 110,000 distinct CDR3 sequences, about an eighth of which are singletons. The sample consisted of whole blood, taken in connection with sensitization to the hapten diphenylcyclopropenone (DPC). The receptors shown here come from a woman between 50 and 59 years old with alopecia areata. Some clones in this sample may be carry-over from other donors' samples.

The chain joins TRBV7-2 to TRBJ1-1, with D unresolved. The CDR3 spans 13 residues. Germline CDR1 and CDR2: SGHTA and FQGNSA. Trimming left V 4 bases short and J 5 bases short, with 11 bases between. The CDR3 DNA sequence: TGTGCCAGCAGCTATGACGGGAGGACTGAAGCTTTCTTT. It is translated as CASSYDGRTEAFF.

At least ten counts were recorded for this clonotype. The DNA for the CDR3 is TGTGCCAGCAGCGGGACCGGGGCCGGTAACACCGGGGAGCTGTTTTTT. Protein: CASSGTGAGNTGELFF. The chain combines TRBV11-3 with TRBJ2-2; D could derive from TRBD1 or TRBD2 (5 bases each). Germline V CDR1 and CDR2: SGHNT, YENEEA. Trimming removed 5 bases from V and 2 bases from J, with 15 bases in between. This CDR3 has 16 amino acids.

The chain has TRBV20-1 and TRBJ2-1; D may be TRBD1 (5 bases). The germline V gene has CDR1 DFQATT and CDR2 SNEGSKA (reference sequence). Trimming stripped 5 bases from V and 2 bases from J, with 10 bases between. CDR3 length equals 13 residues. CDR3 protein: CSAQRTTYNEQFF. The CDR3 region has the DNA TGCAGTGCTCAGAGGACAACCTACAATGAGCAGTTCTTC.

The chain is built from TRBV28 and TRBJ1-2, with D tentatively TRBD1 (5 bases). V dropped 5 bases and J dropped 2 bases, with 9 bases sitting between them. The CDR3 runs 13 residues. Germline loops: CDR1 MDHEN, CDR2 SYDVKM. The chain's CDR3 is CASSPQVNYGYTF. In nucleotides, the CDR3 is TGTGCCAGCAGTCCACAGGTCAACTATGGCTACACCTTC.

In this sample, this clonotype turned up many times. V is TRBV6-2 or TRBV6-3 and J is TRBJ2-3; D gene ambiguous. There are 15 residues in the CDR3. V gave up 2 bases and J gave up 3 bases, with 12 bases separating them. The germline V gene encodes CDR1 MNHEY and CDR2 SVGEGT. The CDR3 spells CASSYAGLSTDTQYF. CDR3 sequence (DNA): TGTGCCAGCAGTTACGCCGGTTTGTCTACAGATACGCAGTATTTT.

The sample holds many counts of this clonotype. V is TRBV5-4 and J is TRBJ2-7; 10 bases fit TRBD2. V lost 3 bases, J lost 2 bases, and 8 bases stayed unmatched. The CDR3 has 16 amino acids. The V gene's germline CDR1 is SGHNT and CDR2 YYREEE (reference sequence). The CDR3 DNA follows: TGTGCCAGCAGCTCGAATCAGCGGGGGGGAACCTACGAGCAGTACTTC. Amino acids: CASSSNQRGGTYEQYF.

This clonotype was recorded at least ten times. V gene TRBV28 combines with J gene TRBJ2-1, with D uncertain. Germline loops: CDR1 MDHEN, CDR2 SYDVKM. Trimming left V 6 bases short and J 8 bases short, with 14 bases between. This CDR3 region has 13 residues. The CDR3 coding sequence is TGTGCCAGCAGCCGTACCCGTCTCGATGAGCAGTTCTTC. Translating gives CASSRTRLDEQFF.

This clonotype was seen repeatedly, ten times or more. The rearrangement links TRBV7-2 to TRBJ2-1; D is unresolved. Germline V gene sequence: CDR1 SGHTA, CDR2 FQGNSA. The CDR3 length is 13 residues. Between the trimmed V and J ends, which lost 4 bases and 15 bases, there was a span of 19 bases. The CDR3 sequence is CASSYSTDGSRFF. In DNA, the CDR3 is TGTGCCAGCAGCTACTCCACCGATGGGTCCCGGTTCTTC.

In its sample, this clonotype was seen many times. The chain is built from TRBV20-1 and TRBJ1-1; D call uncertain. Between the trimmed V and J ends, which lost 0 bases and 0 bases, there was a span of 8 bases. The V gene's germline CDR1 is DFQATT and CDR2 SNEGSKA (reference sequence). The CDR3 runs 14 residues. CDR3 in amino acids: CSARDHRLNTEAFF. The CDR3 nucleotides are TGCAGTGCTAGAGATCACCGATTGAACACTGAAGCTTTCTTT.

This rearrangement joins TRBV12-3 or TRBV12-4 to TRBJ1-2; weak D call: TRBD1 (5 bases). The CDR3 is made up of 13 amino acids. V lost 6 bases to trimming and J lost 7 bases, with 15 bases between them. This CDR3 is CASSQGQGSGYTF. In nucleotides, the CDR3 is TGTGCCAGCAGCCAAGGGCAGGGCAGTGGCTACACCTTC.

This clonotype was seen only a few times. The chain joins TRBV18 to TRBJ1-6, with 12 bases lining up with TRBD1. V lost 2 bases to trimming and J lost 11 bases; unmatched junction nucleotides: 4. The CDR3 has 15 residues. From germline, CDR1 is KGHSH and CDR2 LQKENI. CDR3 DNA: TGTGCCAGCTCACCATCCGGGACAGGGGGCACACCCCTCCACTTT. Its protein is CASSPSGTGGTPLHF. Using reference TRBV18 and TRBJ1-6 for the parts outside the CDR3, the full variable domain is NAGVMQNPRHLVRRRGQEARLRCSPMKGHSHVYWYRQLPEEGLKFMVYLQKENIIDESGMPKERFSAEFPKEGPSILRIQQVVRGDSAAYFCASSPSGTGGTPLHFGNGTRLTVT.

The chain recombines TRBV28 with TRBJ2-5, with D hard to call. Trimming left V 4 bases short and J 5 bases short, with 8 bases between. The CDR3 loop spans 12 amino acids. Looked up from germline, CDR1 is MDHEN and CDR2 is SYDVKM. The CDR3 DNA reads as TGTGCCAGCAGTTCCACGACGGAGACCCAGTACTTC. It specifies CASSSTTETQYF.

The V and J genes are TRBV6-2 or TRBV6-3 and TRBJ2-1, with TRBD1 matching over 7 bases. The germline CDR1 and CDR2 sequences are MNHEY and SVGEGT. The CDR3 is 13 amino acids. V was clipped by 10 bases and J by 7 bases; unmatched bases: 10. CDR3 sequence (DNA): TGTGCCACCGGGCGCCTACAGGGGAATGAGCAGTTCTTC. Its protein product is CATGRLQGNEQFF.

This clonotype occurred many times. This sequence joins TRBV7-9 and TRBJ1-4, with 7 bases matching TRBD1. Germline V lookup: CDR1 SEHNR, CDR2 FQNEAQ (reference sequence). The CDR3 length is 14 residues. With 5 bases clipped from V and 8 bases from J, the junction kept 8 bases outside the gene matches. The CDR3 DNA follows: TGTGCCAGCAGCACTGGACAGGTCCGAGAAAAACTGTTTTTT. Residues: CASSTGQVREKLFF. The full variable domain, its missing parts supplied by reference TRBV7-9 and TRBJ1-4, is DTGVSQNPRHKITKRGQNVTFRCDPISEHNRLYWYRQTLGQGPEFLTYFQNEAQLEKSRLLSDRFSAERPKGSFSTLEIQRTEQGDSAMYLCASSTGQVREKLFFGSGTQLSVL.

The chain is built from TRBV4-1 and TRBJ1-5; TRBD1 matches at 8 bases. With 1 base clipped from V and 6 bases from J, the junction kept 5 bases outside the gene matches. This CDR3 comprises 15 residues. The germline V gene encodes CDR1 MGHRA and CDR2 YSYEKL. The CDR3 loop is CASSQGQGMFQPQHF. The CDR3 nucleotides read TGCGCCAGCAGCCAAGGACAGGGGATGTTTCAGCCCCAGCATTTT.

This chain uses TRBV20-1 with TRBJ2-1, with 8 bases matching TRBD2. The CDR3 is 12 residues long. The germline CDR1 and CDR2 sequences are DFQATT and SNEGSKA (reference sequence). The V and J ends lost 3 bases and 13 bases, in that order; junction bases with no gene match: 8. The CDR3 DNA reads as TGCAGTGCTAGTCGCGGGGGGTCAAGTCAGTTCTTC. It codes for CSASRGGSSQFF.

This clonotype was recorded at least ten times. The rearrangement joins TRBV7-9 to TRBJ1-4; D may be TRBD1 (5 bases). The CDR3 has 14 amino acids. CDR1 SEHNR and CDR2 FQNEAQ come from the germline V gene (reference sequence). The V end was cut by 4 bases, the J end by 7 bases, with 13 bases between. CDR3 nucleotides: TGTGCCAGCAGCTCCGACAGTGTGGGTGAAAAACTGTTTTTT. Its protein product is CASSSDSVGEKLFF. Combining the CDR3 with reference TRBV7-9 and TRBJ1-4 gives the whole variable domain DTGVSQNPRHKITKRGQNVTFRCDPISEHNRLYWYRQTLGQGPEFLTYFQNEAQLEKSRLLSDRFSAERPKGSFSTLEIQRTEQGDSAMYLCASSSDSVGEKLFFGSGTQLSVL.

This clonotype was observed a handful of times. This chain connects TRBV2 to TRBJ2-4; 7 nucleotides agree with TRBD2. After removal of 3 bases from V and 3 bases from J, the junction contained 5 bases not matched to a gene. The germline V gene encodes CDR1 SNHLY and CDR2 FYNNEI. This CDR3 spans 15 amino acids. This CDR3 reads CASSEVRGIKNIQYF. CDR3 nucleotide sequence: TGTGCCAGCAGTGAGGTGCGGGGGATCAAAAACATTCAGTACTTC.